A single sample is the source of the 13 T cell receptor beta chains below, sequenced in a study of a mutant IDH1 vaccine in newly diagnosed glioma. The time point denotes: week 11, during vaccination. A 20-mer mutant IDH1 peptide at 300 ug was injected subcutaneously with topical imiquimod. Antigens of these TCRs are unknown. The assay was immunoSEQ multiplex PCR, and TCRdb's table has in-frame clones only and misses some. The sample holds some 60,000 clones, roughly 80% seen once. Sample: PBMCs, taken from a glioma patient whose treatment included an IDH1 peptide vaccine. All receptors come from a man over 45 with glioma.

The chain uses TRBV29-1 and TRBJ2-7; the match to TRBD1 covers 11 bases. Looked up from germline, CDR1 is SQVTM and CDR2 is ANQGSEA. The CDR3 is 14 amino acids. J lost 3 bases, V lost 5 bases, and 6 bases had no gene match. The DNA for the CDR3 is TGCAGCGTTCTCACCGGGACAGGGGGCTACGAGCAGTACTTC. Translation gives CSVLTGTGGYEQYF.

In its sample, this clone was seen once. The V gene is TRBV7-9, the J gene TRBJ2-1, with 7 bases matching TRBD1. The CDR3 contains 14 residues. Germline V CDR1 and CDR2: SEHNR, FQNEAQ (reference sequence). V shed 4 bases, J shed 10 bases, and the junction held 10 bases outside the gene matches. The CDR3 DNA follows: TGTGCCAGCAGCTCCAGTGCAGGGGGAGAAGAGCAGTTCTTC. This gives the protein CASSSSAGGEEQFF.

The chain couples TRBV28 to TRBJ1-2; D is uncertain. This CDR3 comprises 12 residues. V was clipped by 6 bases and J by 1 base, with 6 bases between them. CDR1 and CDR2 from the germline V gene are MDHEN and SYDVKM. CDR3 residues: CASSPFNYGYTF. The CDR3 DNA sequence: TGTGCCAGCAGCCCGTTTAACTATGGCTACACCTTC.

This chain joins TRBV5-4 and TRBJ1-4; D is possibly TRBD1 (5 bases). CDR1 and CDR2 from the germline V gene are SGHNT and YYREEE (reference sequence). V gave up 4 bases and J gave up 8 bases, with 12 bases separating them. The CDR3 extends over 13 amino acids. This CDR3 reads CASSLERGEKLFF. The CDR3 DNA is TGTGCCAGCAGCCTTGAGAGGGGCGAAAAACTGTTTTTT.

This chain joins TRBV5-4 and TRBJ2-2; D may be TRBD1 (6 bases). V lost 2 bases, J lost 4 bases, and 12 bases lay in between. CDR3 size: 15 residues. CDR1 and CDR2 from the germline V gene are SGHNT and YYREEE (reference sequence). CDR3 loop: CASSLQGVSTGELFF. CDR3 DNA: TGTGCCAGCAGCTTACAGGGAGTTAGCACCGGGGAGCTGTTTTTT.

The chain is built from TRBV7-9 and TRBJ1-4; the D gene is possibly TRBD1 (5 bases). Per germline, CDR1 SEHNR and CDR2 FQNEAQ (reference sequence). The CDR3 is 13 residues long. Trimming left V 6 bases short and J 5 bases short, with 10 bases between. CDR3 bases: TGTGCCAGCAGTTGGGGGGTCAATGAAAAACTGTTTTTT. This translates into CASSWGVNEKLFF.

The chain combines TRBV9 with TRBJ1-2, with 10 positions matching TRBD1. V lost 3 bases and J lost 4; bases outside the gene matches: 6. The length of the CDR3 is 15 residues. Looked up from germline, CDR1 is SGDLS and CDR2 is YYNGEE. As DNA, the CDR3 is TGTGCCAGCAGCGCGACAGGGGGCGTTAGCTATGGCTACACCTTC. Amino acids: CASSATGGVSYGYTF.

This clone occurred once. This chain uses TRBV29-1 with TRBJ2-1; 8 positions match TRBD1. Germline lookup yields CDR1 SQVTM and CDR2 ANQGSEA. The CDR3 has 15 amino acids. Unmatched junction bases numbered 5, after V lost 0 bases and J lost 4 bases. The CDR3 region has the DNA TGCAGCGTTGAAGATATAAGACAGGGGTACAATGAGCAGTTCTTC. Protein product: CSVEDIRQGYNEQFF.

The genes are TRBV11-3 and TRBJ1-4; D gene ambiguous. V dropped 4 bases and J dropped 4 bases, with 10 bases sitting between them. Per germline, CDR1 SGHNT and CDR2 YENEEA. The CDR3 totals 14 residues. The CDR3 DNA is TGTGCCAGCAGCTCCTACGGTGGTAATGAAAAACTGTTTTTT. This sequence encodes CASSSYGGNEKLFF.

The chain joins TRBV19 to TRBJ2-5; D may be TRBD1 (6 bases). V was pared by 6 bases and J by 2 bases, with 16 bases between. The CDR3 consists of 15 residues. Germline V gene lookup returns CDR1 LNHDA and CDR2 SQIVND (reference sequence). The CDR3 bases are TGTGCCAGTAGCAAATGGGTACAGGGTCAAGAGACCCAGTACTTC. Its protein product is CASSKWVQGQETQYF.

This chain joins TRBV28 and TRBJ2-2; D perhaps matches TRBD1 (5 bases). Per the germline V gene, CDR1 is MDHEN and CDR2 is SYDVKM. The CDR3 extends over 15 amino acids. Between the trimmed V and J ends, which lost 5 bases and 7 bases, there was a span of 17 bases. The CDR3 region has the DNA TGTGCCAGCAGTGTGAATCCAGGGTTCGGCGGGGAGCTGTTTTTT. This encodes CASSVNPGFGGELFF. Together with reference TRBV28 and TRBJ2-2, the CDR3 gives the full variable domain: DVKVTQSSRYLVKRTGEKVFLECVQDMDHENMFWYRQDPGLGLRLIYFSYDVKMKEKGDIPEGYSVSREKKERFSLILESASTNQTSMYLCASSVNPGFGGELFFGEGSRLTVL.

The rearrangement joins TRBV5-4 to TRBJ2-5; 9 bases are a match to TRBD2. V shed 0 bases and J 5 bases; nucleotides not matched to a gene: 8. The germline V gene encodes CDR1 SGHNT and CDR2 YYREEE (reference sequence). There are 16 residues in the CDR3. CDR3 nucleotides: TGTGCCAGCAGCTTGGCCGGCGGCGGGGGGGTGGAGACCCAGTACTTC. Translating gives CASSLAGGGGVETQYF.

V and J are TRBV5-5 and TRBJ1-1, with a tentative D call TRBD1 (5 bases). This CDR3 has 13 residues. Germline values: CDR1 SGHKS, CDR2 YYEKEE (reference sequence). V lost 3 bases to trimming and J lost 2 bases, with 8 bases between them. CDR3 in amino acids: CASSWGTNTEAFF. In DNA, the CDR3 is TGTGCCAGCAGCTGGGGCACTAACACTGAAGCTTTCTTT.